These T cell receptor beta chains were read from a single sample in a study of blood T cell repertoires in COVID-19. Data came from immunoSEQ multiplex PCR; TCRdb stores just in-frame clones and leaves some out. Of about 59,000 clones listed, roughly 80% are singletons. What was sequenced was peripheral blood. These TCRs come from an older woman with acute or convalescent COVID-19. The CDR3 runs from the conserved cysteine through the conserved F or W. D genes are given only for firm matches. Not every row has a clone size; where given, it reads once, few, many or a size class.

V	D	size	J	CDR3	DNA
TRBV6-2/TRBV6-3	TRBD2	few	TRBJ2-4	CASSYPAGVINIQYF	TGTGCCAGCAGTTACCCAGCGGGGGTGATAAACATTCAGTACTTC
TRBV6-5	NA	NA	TRBJ1-1	CASSIAREAFF	TGTGCCAGCAGTATCGCTAGGGAAGCTTTCTTT
TRBV6-5	NA	NA	TRBJ2-2	CASVRGASGELFF	TGTGCCAGCGTCAGGGGAGCCTCCGGGGAGCTGTTTTTT
TRBV10-3	NA	NA	TRBJ2-7	CAISESGLEEQYF	TGTGCCATCAGTGAGTCGGGGCTAGAAGAGCAGTACTTC
TRBV10-3	TRBD1	NA	TRBJ1-1	CATAGGISAFF	TGTGCCACTGCAGGGGGAATCTCGGCTTTCTTT
TRBV11-2	NA	NA	TRBJ2-1	CASSLDRGYNEQFF	TGTGCCAGCAGCTTAGATAGGGGATACAATGAGCAGTTCTTC
TRBV6-5	NA	NA	TRBJ2-5	CASSTPPPQETQYF	TGTGCCAGCAGTACACCCCCCCCACAAGAGACCCAGTACTTC
TRBV2	TRBD2	few	TRBJ2-7	CASRERGGSLDSYEQYF	TGTGCCAGCAGGGAGAGGGGCGGGAGCCTCGACTCCTACGAGCAGTACTTC
TRBV6-5	NA	once	TRBJ2-6	CASGQSSGANVLTF	TGTGCCAGTGGACAGAGCTCTGGGGCCAACGTCCTGACTTTC
TRBV6-1	TRBD1	NA	TRBJ1-3	CASSESGGGSGNTIYF	TGTGCCAGCAGTGAGTCAGGGGGAGGCTCTGGAAACACCATATATTTT
TRBV6-1	NA	few	TRBJ1-4	CASSEDRHEKLFF	TGTGCCAGCAGTGAAGACAGGCACGAAAAACTGTTTTTT
TRBV2	NA	NA	TRBJ1-2	CASSEQSAGYTF	TGTGCCAGCAGTGAACAGTCAGCGGGCTACACCTTC
TRBV24-1	NA	NA	TRBJ1-5	CATSVRGHQPQHF	TGTGCCACCAGTGTCCGAGGGCATCAGCCCCAGCATTTT
TRBV5-1	NA	NA	TRBJ2-3	CASSLVGAADTQYF	TGCGCCAGCAGCTTGGTAGGGGCTGCAGATACGCAGTATTTT
TRBV21-1	NA	NA	TRBJ2-5	CASSYNSGGAEETQYF	TGTGCCAGCAGCTATAACTCGGGGGGAGCGGAGGAGACCCAGTACTTC
TRBV10-3	TRBD1	NA	TRBJ2-4	CAISAGTVLAKNIQYF	TGTGCCATCAGTGCCGGGACAGTCCTAGCCAAAAACATTCAGTACTTC
TRBV3-1/TRBV3-2	TRBD2	NA	TRBJ2-3	CASSPRLAGLSTDTQYF	TGTGCCAGCAGCCCTAGGCTAGCGGGGTTATCCACAGATACGCAGTATTTT
TRBV12-5	TRBD1	NA	TRBJ1-1	CASGPDRAKAFF	TGTGCTAGTGGCCCGGACAGGGCGAAAGCTTTCTTT
TRBV5-4	NA	NA	TRBJ2-3	CASSLRTGSTDTQYF	TGTGCCAGCAGCTTACGAACAGGGAGCACAGATACGCAGTATTTT
TRBV11-2	TRBD2	NA	TRBJ2-5	CASTKWGGGETQYF	TGTGCCAGCACCAAATGGGGGGGTGGGGAGACCCAGTACTTC
TRBV28	NA	NA	TRBJ2-1	CASSLLATTYNEQFF	TGTGCCAGCAGTCTCTTAGCGACGACATACAATGAGCAGTTCTTC
TRBV19	NA	once	TRBJ2-2	CASSIARGTGELFF	TGTGCCAGTAGTATAGCCCGGGGGACCGGGGAGCTGTTTTTT
TRBV13	TRBD2	NA	TRBJ2-5	CASSSLKRGGQETQYF	TGTGCCAGCAGCTCCTTGAAGCGGGGGGGTCAAGAGACCCAGTACTTC
TRBV5-4	TRBD1	NA	TRBJ2-2	CASSPWTGITKNTGELFF	TGTGCCAGCAGCCCCTGGACAGGGATCACAAAGAACACCGGGGAGCTGTTTTTT
TRBV9	TRBD2	NA	TRBJ2-1	CASSVGSGGADSYNEQFF	TGTGCCAGCAGCGTAGGTAGCGGGGGGGCCGATTCCTACAATGAGCAGTTCTTC
TRBV5-4	NA	NA	TRBJ2-5	CATTDRGQETQYF	TGTGCCACCACCGACCGGGGGCAAGAGACCCAGTACTTC
TRBV7-6	TRBD2	NA	TRBJ2-1	CASSSDSGGYNNEQFF	TGTGCCAGCAGCTCTGATAGCGGGGGTTACAACAATGAGCAGTTCTTC
TRBV5-6	TRBD1	NA	TRBJ1-2	CASSSGLLGTELGYTF	TGTGCCAGCAGCTCTGGCCTACTTGGGACAGAGCTCGGCTACACCTTC
TRBV7-2	TRBD1	NA	TRBJ2-1	CASSLGQGGNEQFF	TGTGCCAGCAGCTTAGGACAGGGCGGCAATGAGCAGTTCTTC